This passage covers 21 T cell receptor beta chains from one sample sequenced in a study of T cell responses to AZD1222 COVID-19 vaccine. Here immunoSEQ multiplex PCR was the method, and the copy in TCRdb shows in-frame clones only, minus some. The sample has approximately 150,000 clones; roughly 92% are singletons. The source material was peripheral blood, sampled 28 days after the second AZD1222 dose. Receptors originate from an adult who received the AZD1222 COVID-19 vaccine.

This chain links TRBV18 with TRBJ1-1; 7 bases fit TRBD1. The V gene end was trimmed by 3 bases and the J gene end by 0 bases; junction bases not matched to a gene: 19. The CDR3 spans 20 residues. From germline, CDR1 is KGHSH and CDR2 LQKENI. The CDR3 here is CASSPQGQGGTAAMNTEAFF. DNA for the CDR3: TGTGCCAGCTCACCTCAGGGCCAGGGGGGCACCGCCGCCATGAACACTGAAGCTTTCTTT. Filled out from reference TRBV18 and TRBJ1-1, the complete variable domain reads NAGVMQNPRHLVRRRGQEARLRCSPMKGHSHVYWYRQLPEEGLKFMVYLQKENIIDESGMPKERFSAEFPKEGPSILRIQQVVRGDSAAYFCASSPQGQGGTAAMNTEAFFGQGTRLTVV.

V gene TRBV6-2 or TRBV6-3 combines with J gene TRBJ1-5, with TRBD1 matching over 8 bases. J lost 7 bases, V lost 2 bases, and 13 bases had no gene match. CDR3 length: 17 amino acids. From germline, CDR1 is MNHEY and CDR2 SVGEGT. The CDR3 DNA sequence: TGTGCCAGCAGTTACCGGTCGTTGGACAGGGCGGGCCAGCCCCAGCATTTT. Its protein is CASSYRSLDRAGQPQHF.

The chain joins TRBV9 to TRBJ1-3; D call uncertain. The CDR3 runs 16 residues. V was clipped by 0 bases and J by 0 bases, with 10 bases between them. Germline V CDR1 and CDR2: SGDLS, YYNGEE. DNA for the CDR3: TGTGCCAGCAGCGTAGTCGGCAGAAGCTCTGGAAACACCATATATTTT. It yields the protein CASSVVGRSSGNTIYF.

This chain links TRBV20-1 with TRBJ2-1, with unresolved D. The CDR3 totals 11 residues. The V gene lost 1 base and the J gene lost 6 bases, with 4 bases spanning the gap. Germline-derived CDR1 and CDR2 are DFQATT and SNEGSKA (reference sequence). The CDR3 sequence: CSARVPNEQFF. CDR3 coding DNA: TGCAGTGCTAGAGTTCCCAATGAGCAGTTCTTC.

The chain is built from TRBV7-9 and TRBJ2-3; D may match TRBD1 or TRBD2 (5 bases each). CDR1 is SEHNR, CDR2 FQNEAQ, per germline (reference sequence). This CDR3 is 14 amino acids long. V was pared by 11 bases and J by 0 bases, with 15 bases between. The chain's CDR3 is CAYTPGLSTDTQYF. For the CDR3, the DNA is TGTGCCTACACACCGGGGCTTAGCACAGATACGCAGTATTTT.

The CDR3 DNA is TGTGCCAGCAGTTTCTACGCACTAGGGACTAGCGGGAGATTTAAAGATACGCAGTATTTT. Encoded protein: CASSFYALGTSGRFKDTQYF. The chain links TRBV28 to TRBJ2-3, with 14 nucleotides matching TRBD2. Looked up from germline, CDR1 is MDHEN and CDR2 is SYDVKM. The CDR3 totals 20 residues. Trimming removed 3 bases from V and 5 bases from J; junction bases left unmatched: 16.

V and J are TRBV11-1 and TRBJ1-1; no firm D call. The CDR3 contains 13 residues. Germline CDR1 SGHAT, CDR2 FQDESV (reference sequence). Trimming left V 3 bases short and J 2 bases short, with 7 bases between. CDR3 nucleotide sequence: TGTGCCAGCAGCTTTGAGACCAACACTGAAGCTTTCTTT. It encodes CASSFETNTEAFF.

The V and J genes are TRBV5-4 and TRBJ1-2; D may be TRBD1 (5 bases). Germline CDR1 reads SGHNT; CDR2 reads YYREEE (reference sequence). The germline V and J ends were trimmed by 4 bases and 5 bases, with 15 bases remaining between them. This CDR3 contains 14 residues. DNA of the CDR3: TGTGCCAGCAGCCCTAAGACAGCTCTTTATGGCTACACCTTC. The encoded protein is CASSPKTALYGYTF.

The chain recombines TRBV6-1 with TRBJ2-1; weak D call: TRBD1 (5 bases). CDR3 length equals 17 residues. Germline lookup yields CDR1 MNHNS and CDR2 SASEGT. Trimming took 3 bases from V and 1 from J, leaving 16 bases between them. For the CDR3, the DNA is TGTGCCAGCAGTGACTATCTCCTGGACAAGTCCTACAATGAGCAGTTCTTC. This encodes CASSDYLLDKSYNEQFF.

V is TRBV9 and J is TRBJ1-5, with D possibly TRBD1 on 5 matching bases. Germline CDR1 SGDLS, CDR2 YYNGEE. The CDR3 length is 17 residues. Trimming stripped 6 bases from V and 4 bases from J, with 23 bases between. This CDR3 reads CASTKAGGGEGNQPQHF. The CDR3, as DNA: TGTGCCAGCACCAAAGCCGGTGGGGGGGAAGGAAATCAGCCCCAGCATTTT.

This clone appeared a single time. The chain carries TRBV4-3 and TRBJ1-2; D unresolved. This CDR3 contains 13 residues. Germline-derived CDR1 and CDR2 are LGHNA and YSLEER. The ends were cut back, 0 bases at V and 8 bases at J, with 10 bases in the middle. The CDR3 region is CASSQEGARGYTF. DNA of the CDR3: TGCGCCAGCAGCCAAGAGGGTGCCAGGGGCTACACCTTC.

This clone was observed a handful of times. The gene calls are TRBV2 and TRBJ1-2; D ambiguous. Trimming took off 3 bases at V and 4 bases at J, with 9 bases between the two ends. The CDR3 is made up of 13 amino acids. Germline assignment: CDR1 SNHLY and CDR2 FYNNEI. This chain's CDR3 is CASSDSAGYGYTF. The DNA of the CDR3 is TGTGCCAGCAGTGACAGCGCAGGCTATGGCTACACCTTC.

The chain has TRBV29-1 and TRBJ2-7, with D hard to call. CDR1 and CDR2 (germline): SQVTM, ANQGSEA. The CDR3 covers 11 residues. V lost 8 bases, J lost 2 bases, and 10 bases lay in between. CDR3 region: CSLVPTYEQYF. The CDR3 DNA reads TGCAGCCTTGTCCCGACCTACGAGCAGTACTTC.

V usage is TRBV6-4 and J usage is TRBJ1-2; tentative D call: TRBD1 (6 bases). The CDR3 has 14 amino acids. Germline CDR1 MRHNA, CDR2 SNTAGT. The V gene lost 5 bases and the J gene lost 4 bases, with 14 bases spanning the gap. The CDR3: CASSYTTGSYGYTF. The CDR3 nucleotides are TGTGCCAGCAGTTACACCACAGGGAGCTATGGCTACACCTTC.

The CDR3 sequence is CASSLVGGQGPHEQYF. CDR3 coding DNA: TGTGCCAGCAGCTTAGTCGGAGGACAGGGCCCCCACGAGCAGTACTTC. The chain has TRBV7-2 and TRBJ2-7, with 8 bases aligning to TRBD1. Germline V gene lookup returns CDR1 SGHTA and CDR2 FQGNSA. V was clipped by 1 base and J by 5 bases; unmatched bases: 10. This CDR3 has 16 amino acids. The full variable domain, rest sourced from reference TRBV7-2 and TRBJ2-7, is GAGVSQSPSNKVTEKGKDVELRCDPISGHTALYWYRQSLGQGLEFLIYFQGNSAPDKSGLPSDRFSAERTGGSVSTLTIQRTQQEDSAVYLCASSLVGGQGPHEQYFGPGTRLTVT.

The chain recombines TRBV7-9 with TRBJ1-2, with D perhaps TRBD1 (5 bases). Trimming pared 2 bases from V and 1 base from J, leaving 8 bases between. CDR3 length: 14 amino acids. Germline CDR1 SEHNR, CDR2 FQNEAQ (reference sequence). CDR3 nucleotides: TGTGCCAGCAGCTTAACGACAGTTAACTATGGCTACACCTTC. Translated: CASSLTTVNYGYTF.

In its sample, this clone was seen a few times. The chain links TRBV2 to TRBJ1-3, with D unresolved. The CDR3 runs to 15 residues. CDR1 and CDR2 from the germline V gene are SNHLY and FYNNEI. V was cut by 3 bases and J by 2 bases, with 11 bases left in between. The CDR3 protein is CASSDFPGTGNTIYF. CDR3 in DNA: TGTGCCAGCAGTGATTTCCCAGGAACTGGAAACACCATATATTTT.

The genes are TRBV6-5 and TRBJ1-1; perhaps TRBD1 as D (6 bases). V was trimmed by 10 bases and J by 0 bases, leaving 12 bases between them. The CDR3 covers 13 residues. CDR1 MNHEY and CDR2 SVGAGI come from the germline V gene. CDR3 nucleotide sequence: TGTGCCACGGCGGGGGCCCTGAACACTGAAGCTTTCTTT. Amino acid sequence: CATAGALNTEAFF.

A single count supports this clone. This chain uses TRBV6-5 with TRBJ2-7; possible D gene TRBD1, 7 bases. The CDR3 consists of 13 residues. Trimming took 8 bases from V and 2 from J, leaving 13 bases between them. CDR1 is MNHEY and CDR2 is SVGAGI in the germline V gene. The CDR3, as DNA: TGTGCCAGCCGGACAGGAGGGCCCTACGAGCAGTACTTC. It yields the protein CASRTGGPYEQYF.

The chain couples TRBV13 to TRBJ1-1; D gene uncertain. The CDR3 consists of 13 residues. CDR1 is PRHDT, CDR2 FYEKMQ, per germline (reference sequence). Trimming shortened V by 1 base and J by 4 bases, and 7 bases separated the two germline ends. The CDR3 protein is CASSLEVTTEAFF. CDR3 sequence (DNA): TGTGCCAGCAGCTTAGAGGTCACCACTGAAGCTTTCTTT.

This clone is a singleton in its sample. This chain connects TRBV5-1 to TRBJ2-2; tentatively, D is TRBD1 (7 bases). Germline V gene data show CDR1 as SGHRS and CDR2 as YFSETQ. The V gene lost 4 bases and the J gene lost 7 bases, with 23 bases spanning the gap. This CDR3 has 17 amino acids. Here the CDR3 reads CASSGGIDRVLNGELFF. The CDR3 coding sequence is TGCGCCAGCAGCGGGGGGATCGACAGGGTACTGAACGGGGAGCTGTTTTTT.